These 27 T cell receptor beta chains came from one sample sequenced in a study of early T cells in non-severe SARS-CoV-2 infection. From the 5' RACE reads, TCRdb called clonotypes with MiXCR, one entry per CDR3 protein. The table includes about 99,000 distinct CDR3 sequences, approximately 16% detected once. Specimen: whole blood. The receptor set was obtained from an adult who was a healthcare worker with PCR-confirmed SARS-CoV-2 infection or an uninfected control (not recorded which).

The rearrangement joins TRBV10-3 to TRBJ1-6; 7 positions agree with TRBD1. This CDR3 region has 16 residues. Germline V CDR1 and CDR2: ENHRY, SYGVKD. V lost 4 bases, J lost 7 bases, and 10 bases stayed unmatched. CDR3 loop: CAISAQPGTVNSPLHF. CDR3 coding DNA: TGTGCCATCAGTGCCCAGCCCGGGACAGTAAATTCACCCCTCCACTTT.

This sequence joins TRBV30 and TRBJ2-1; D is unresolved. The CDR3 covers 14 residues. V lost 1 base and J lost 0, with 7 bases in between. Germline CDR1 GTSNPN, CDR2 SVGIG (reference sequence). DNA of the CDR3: TGTGCCTGGAGTGGACTGAGCTCCTACAATGAGCAGTTCTTC. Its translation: CAWSGLSSYNEQFF.

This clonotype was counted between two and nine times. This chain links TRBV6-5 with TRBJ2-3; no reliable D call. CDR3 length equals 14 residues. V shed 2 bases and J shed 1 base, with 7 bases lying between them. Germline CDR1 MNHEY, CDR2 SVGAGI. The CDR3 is CASSYDWGTDTQYF. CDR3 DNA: TGTGCCAGCAGTTACGACTGGGGCACAGATACGCAGTATTTT.

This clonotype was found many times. The CDR3 loop is CASSPRDQPQHF. Here the CDR3 DNA reads TGTGCCAGCTCACCCAGAGATCAGCCCCAGCATTTT. This chain uses TRBV18 with TRBJ1-5; no firm D call. Trimming stripped 3 bases from V and 5 bases from J, with 5 bases between. CDR1 and CDR2 from the germline V gene are KGHSH and LQKENI. The CDR3 has 12 residues. Full variable domain (remainder filled in from reference TRBV18 and TRBJ1-5): NAGVMQNPRHLVRRRGQEARLRCSPMKGHSHVYWYRQLPEEGLKFMVYLQKENIIDESGMPKERFSAEFPKEGPSILRIQQVVRGDSAAYFCASSPRDQPQHFGDGTRLSIL.

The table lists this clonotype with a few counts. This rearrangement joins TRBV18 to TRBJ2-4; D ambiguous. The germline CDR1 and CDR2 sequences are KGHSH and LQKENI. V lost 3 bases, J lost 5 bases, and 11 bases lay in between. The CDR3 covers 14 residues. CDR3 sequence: CASSPRRPENIQYF. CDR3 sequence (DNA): TGTGCCAGCTCACCGAGACGACCGGAAAACATTCAGTACTTC.

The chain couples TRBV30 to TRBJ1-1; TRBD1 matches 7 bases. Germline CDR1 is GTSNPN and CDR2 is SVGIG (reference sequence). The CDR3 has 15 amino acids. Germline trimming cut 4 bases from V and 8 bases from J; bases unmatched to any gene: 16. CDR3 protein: CAWNGGTELDIEAFF. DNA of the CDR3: TGTGCCTGGAACGGAGGGACAGAACTAGATATCGAAGCTTTCTTT.

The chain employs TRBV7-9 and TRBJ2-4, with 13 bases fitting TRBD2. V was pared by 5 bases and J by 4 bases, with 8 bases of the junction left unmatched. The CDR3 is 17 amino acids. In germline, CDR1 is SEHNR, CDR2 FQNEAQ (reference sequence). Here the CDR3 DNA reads TGTGCCAGCAGCCCTGGGACTAGCGGGGTTGTTAAAAACATTCAGTACTTC. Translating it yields CASSPGTSGVVKNIQYF.

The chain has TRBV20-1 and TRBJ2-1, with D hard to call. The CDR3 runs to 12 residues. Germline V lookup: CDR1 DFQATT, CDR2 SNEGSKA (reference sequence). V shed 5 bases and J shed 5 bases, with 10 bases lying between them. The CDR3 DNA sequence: TGCAGTGCTCCATCGTGGAACAATGAGCAGTTCTTC. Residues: CSAPSWNNEQFF.

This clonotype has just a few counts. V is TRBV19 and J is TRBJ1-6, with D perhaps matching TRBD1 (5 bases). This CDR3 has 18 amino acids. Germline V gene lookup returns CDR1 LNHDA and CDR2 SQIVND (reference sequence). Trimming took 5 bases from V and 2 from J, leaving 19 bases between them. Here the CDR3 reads CASSRGTQGTTYNSPLHF. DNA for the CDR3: TGTGCCAGTAGTCGGGGTACGCAGGGAACGACCTATAATTCACCCCTCCACTTT. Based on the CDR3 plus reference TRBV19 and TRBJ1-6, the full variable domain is DGGITQSPKYLFRKEGQNVTLSCEQNLNHDAMYWYRQDPGQGLRLIYYSQIVNDFQKGDIAEGYSVSREKKESFPLTVTSAQKNPTAFYLCASSRGTQGTTYNSPLHFGNGTRLTVT.

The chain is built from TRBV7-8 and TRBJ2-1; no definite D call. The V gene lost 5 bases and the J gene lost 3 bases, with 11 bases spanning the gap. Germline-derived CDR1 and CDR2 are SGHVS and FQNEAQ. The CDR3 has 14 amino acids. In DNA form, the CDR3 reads TGTGCCAGCAGCCCCGCTGGGGTCTACAATGAGCAGTTCTTC. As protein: CASSPAGVYNEQFF.

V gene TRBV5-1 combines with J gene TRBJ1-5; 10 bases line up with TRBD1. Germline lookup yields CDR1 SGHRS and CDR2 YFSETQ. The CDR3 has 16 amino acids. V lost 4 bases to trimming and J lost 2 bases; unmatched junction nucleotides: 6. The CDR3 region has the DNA TGCGCCAGCAGCACCGGGACAGGGGACGGCAATCAGCCCCAGCATTTT. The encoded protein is CASSTGTGDGNQPQHF.

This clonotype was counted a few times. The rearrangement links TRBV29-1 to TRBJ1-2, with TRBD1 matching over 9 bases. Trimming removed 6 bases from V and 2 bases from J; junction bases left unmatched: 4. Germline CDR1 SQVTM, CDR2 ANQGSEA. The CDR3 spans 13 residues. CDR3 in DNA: TGCAGCGTGACAGGGGGAGAAAACTATGGCTACACCTTC. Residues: CSVTGGENYGYTF.

The CDR3: CASSYGDSRSYGYTF. DNA for the CDR3: TGTGCCAGCAGTTACGGGGACAGCAGAAGCTATGGCTACACCTTC. The chain is built from TRBV6-2 or TRBV6-3 and TRBJ1-2, with TRBD1 matching 7 bases. Germline V gives CDR1 MNHEY, CDR2 SVGEGT. V shed 2 bases and J 4 bases; nucleotides not matched to a gene: 7. This CDR3 is 15 amino acids long.

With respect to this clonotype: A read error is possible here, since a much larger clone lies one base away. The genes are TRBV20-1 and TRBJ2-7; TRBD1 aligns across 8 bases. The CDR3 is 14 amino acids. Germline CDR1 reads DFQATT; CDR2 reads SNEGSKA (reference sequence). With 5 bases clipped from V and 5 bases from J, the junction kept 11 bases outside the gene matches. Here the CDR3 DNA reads TGCAGTGCTGACAGGGGCTTGACGTCCCACGAGCAGTACTTC. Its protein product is CSADRGLTSHEQYF.

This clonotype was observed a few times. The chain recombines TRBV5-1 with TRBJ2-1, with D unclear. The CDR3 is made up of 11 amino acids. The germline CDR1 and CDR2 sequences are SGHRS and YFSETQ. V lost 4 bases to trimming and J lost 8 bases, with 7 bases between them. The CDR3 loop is CASSLEYEQFF. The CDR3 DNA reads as TGCGCCAGCAGCCTCGAGTATGAGCAGTTCTTC.

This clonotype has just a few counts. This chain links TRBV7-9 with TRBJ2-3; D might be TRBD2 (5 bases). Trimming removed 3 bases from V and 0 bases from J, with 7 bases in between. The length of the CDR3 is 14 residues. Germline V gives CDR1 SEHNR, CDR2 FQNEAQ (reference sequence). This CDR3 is CASSFAGSTDTQYF. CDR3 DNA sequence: TGTGCCAGCAGCTTCGCGGGTAGCACAGATACGCAGTATTTT. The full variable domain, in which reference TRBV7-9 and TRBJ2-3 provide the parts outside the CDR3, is DTGVSQNPRHKITKRGQNVTFRCDPISEHNRLYWYRQTLGQGPEFLTYFQNEAQLEKSRLLSDRFSAERPKGSFSTLEIQRTEQGDSAMYLCASSFAGSTDTQYFGPGTRLTVL.

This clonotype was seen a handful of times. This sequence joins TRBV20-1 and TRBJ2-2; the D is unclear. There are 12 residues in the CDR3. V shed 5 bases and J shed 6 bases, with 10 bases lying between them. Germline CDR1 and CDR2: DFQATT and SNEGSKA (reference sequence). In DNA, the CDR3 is TGCAGTGCTCCCCGCAATTCCGGGGAGCTGTTTTTT. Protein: CSAPRNSGELFF.

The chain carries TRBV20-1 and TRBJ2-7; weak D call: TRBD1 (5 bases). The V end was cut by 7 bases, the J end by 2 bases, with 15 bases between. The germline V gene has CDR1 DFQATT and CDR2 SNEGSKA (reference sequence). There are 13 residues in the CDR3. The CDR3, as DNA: TGCAGTGGCAGGGCTGGGAATCCCTACGAGCAGTACTTC. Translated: CSGRAGNPYEQYF.

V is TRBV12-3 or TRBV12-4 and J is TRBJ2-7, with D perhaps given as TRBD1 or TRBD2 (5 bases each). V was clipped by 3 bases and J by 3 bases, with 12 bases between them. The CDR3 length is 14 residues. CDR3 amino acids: CASSFVGPDYEQYF. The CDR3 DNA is TGTGCCAGCAGTTTCGTGGGACCTGACTACGAGCAGTACTTC.

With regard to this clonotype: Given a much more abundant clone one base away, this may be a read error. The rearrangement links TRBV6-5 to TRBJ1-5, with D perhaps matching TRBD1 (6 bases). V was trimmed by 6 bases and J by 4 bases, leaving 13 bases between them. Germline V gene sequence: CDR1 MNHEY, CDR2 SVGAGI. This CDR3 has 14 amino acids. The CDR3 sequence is CASSWTALNQPQHF. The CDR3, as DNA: TGTGCCAGCAGCTGGACAGCGTTAAATCAGCCCCAGCATTTT.

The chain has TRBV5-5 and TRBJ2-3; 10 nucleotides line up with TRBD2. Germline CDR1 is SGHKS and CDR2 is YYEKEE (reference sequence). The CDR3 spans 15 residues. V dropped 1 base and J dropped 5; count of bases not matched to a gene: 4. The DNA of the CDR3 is TGTGCCAGCAGCTTGTGGCCTAGCGGGGGAGATACGCAGTATTTT. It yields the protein CASSLWPSGGDTQYF.

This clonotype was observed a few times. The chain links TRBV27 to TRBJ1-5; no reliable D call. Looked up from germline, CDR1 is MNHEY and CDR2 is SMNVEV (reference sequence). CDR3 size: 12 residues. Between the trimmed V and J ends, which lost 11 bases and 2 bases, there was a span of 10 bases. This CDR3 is CASRKGNQPQHF. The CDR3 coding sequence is TGTGCCTCAAGGAAGGGCAATCAGCCCCAGCATTTT.

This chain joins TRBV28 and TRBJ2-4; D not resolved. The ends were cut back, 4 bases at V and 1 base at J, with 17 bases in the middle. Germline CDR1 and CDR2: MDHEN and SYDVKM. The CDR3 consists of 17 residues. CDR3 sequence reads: CASSSSETSVAKNIQYF. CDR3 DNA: TGTGCCAGCAGTTCGTCGGAAACGTCCGTGGCCAAAAACATTCAGTACTTC.

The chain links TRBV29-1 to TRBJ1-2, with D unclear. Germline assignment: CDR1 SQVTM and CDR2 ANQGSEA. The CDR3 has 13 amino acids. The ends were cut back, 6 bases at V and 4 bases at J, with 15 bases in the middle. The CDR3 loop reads CSVIDTGIYGYTF. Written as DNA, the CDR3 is TGCAGCGTCATCGACACGGGAATCTATGGCTACACCTTC.

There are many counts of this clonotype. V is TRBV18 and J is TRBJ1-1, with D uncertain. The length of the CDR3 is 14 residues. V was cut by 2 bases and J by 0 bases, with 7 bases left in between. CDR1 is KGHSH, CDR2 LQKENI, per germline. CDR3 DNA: TGTGCCAGCTCACCAATCGTCATGAACACTGAAGCTTTCTTT. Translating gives CASSPIVMNTEAFF.

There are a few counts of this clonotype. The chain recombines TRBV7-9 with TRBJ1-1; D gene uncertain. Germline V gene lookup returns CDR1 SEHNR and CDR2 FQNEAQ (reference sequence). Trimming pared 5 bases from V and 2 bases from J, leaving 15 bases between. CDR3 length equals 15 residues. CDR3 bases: TGTGCCAGCAGCATACCCGGAGGCAGTAACACTGAAGCTTTCTTT. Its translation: CASSIPGGSNTEAFF.

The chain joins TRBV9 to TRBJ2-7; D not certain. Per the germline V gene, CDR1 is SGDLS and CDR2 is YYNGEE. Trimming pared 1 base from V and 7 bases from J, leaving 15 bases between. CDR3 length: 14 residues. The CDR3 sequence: CASSVTTGTGEQYF. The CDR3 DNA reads TGTGCCAGCAGCGTAACGACTGGAACTGGGGAGCAGTACTTC.